The 24 T cell receptor beta chains below come from one sample, sequenced in a study of shared clonotypes between healthy human individuals. TCRdb's table, derived via immunoSEQ multiplex PCR, lists solely in-frame clones and lacks some. The sample has about 2,500,000 clones; 90% to 95% are singletons. The material sequenced was naive CD4+ T cells sorted from blood. Indicated subset: CD45RA+ positively selected. Source of these receptors: a young man in good health.

V is TRBV5-1 and J is TRBJ2-7; 15 nucleotides align to TRBD2. This CDR3 region has 18 residues. V trimming: 0 bases; J trimming: 2 bases; junction bases outside the gene matches: 6. Germline CDR1 reads SGHRS; CDR2 reads YFSETQ. The CDR3 nucleotides are TGCGCCAGCAGCTTGGTCCCGGGACTAGCGGGAGGCACCTACGAGCAGTACTTC. Its translation is CASSLVPGLAGGTYEQYF.

About this clone: Other nucleotide sequences in the sample specify the same CDR3. V and J are TRBV11-2 and TRBJ2-1; 11 bases line up with TRBD2. With 4 bases clipped from V and 2 bases from J, the junction kept 1 base outside the gene matches. This CDR3 comprises 15 residues. Germline assignment: CDR1 SGHAT and CDR2 FQNNGV. The CDR3 DNA follows: TGTGCCAGCAGCTCACTAGCGGGGGCCTACAATGAGCAGTTCTTC. Its protein is CASSSLAGAYNEQFF.

The genes are TRBV4-1 and TRBJ1-2; TRBD1 matches at 7 bases. V lost 0 bases, J lost 0 bases, and 7 bases stayed unmatched. Germline CDR1 and CDR2: MGHRA and YSYEKL. CDR3 length equals 17 residues. The CDR3 coding sequence is TGCGCCAGCAGCCAAGACGGGACAGCTCCAACTAACTATGGCTACACCTTC. Translation gives CASSQDGTAPTNYGYTF.

This clone turned up a few times. The V call is TRBV29-1, the J call TRBJ1-1, with D possibly matching TRBD1 (5 bases). V lost 4 bases to trimming and J lost 6 bases, with 15 bases between them. There are 13 residues in the CDR3. Germline loops: CDR1 SQVTM, CDR2 ANQGSEA. The CDR3, as DNA: TGCAGCGTTGCCCCAGGGAGGGGCGCTGAAGCTTTCTTT. Its protein is CSVAPGRGAEAFF. Variable domain in full (rest from reference TRBV29-1 and TRBJ1-1): SAVISQKPSRDICQRGTSLTIQCQVDSQVTMMFWYRQQPGQSLTLIATANQGSEATYESGFVIDKFPISRPNLTFSTLTVSNMSPEDSSIYLCSVAPGRGAEAFFGQGTRLTVV.

The chain joins TRBV5-1 to TRBJ2-3; D is possibly TRBD1 (6 bases). Germline V gene lookup returns CDR1 SGHRS and CDR2 YFSETQ. This CDR3 has 15 residues. V lost 7 bases and J lost 0, with 15 bases in between. This chain's CDR3 is CASRRDRSSTDTQYF. The CDR3 DNA follows: TGCGCCAGCCGGAGAGACAGGTCAAGCACAGATACGCAGTATTTT. Full variable domain (remainder filled in from reference TRBV5-1 and TRBJ2-3): KAGVTQTPRYLIKTRGQQVTLSCSPISGHRSVSWYQQTPGQGLQFLFEYFSETQRNKGNFPGRFSGRQFSNSRSEMNVSTLELGDSALYLCASRRDRSSTDTQYFGPGTRLTVL.

This clone was observed a single time. The chain has TRBV11-2 and TRBJ1-2; D is unclear. Germline assignment: CDR1 SGHAT and CDR2 FQNNGV. The CDR3 spans 14 residues. Trimming shortened V by 5 bases and J by 2 bases, and 12 bases separated the two germline ends. CDR3 loop: CASSDRRSNYGYTF. DNA for the CDR3: TGTGCCAGCAGCGACCGCAGGTCAAACTATGGCTACACCTTC.

This chain joins TRBV7-8 and TRBJ1-6; D is unclear. V was trimmed by 5 bases and J by 10 bases, leaving 18 bases between them. The CDR3 has 15 residues. The germline V gene encodes CDR1 SGHVS and CDR2 FQNEAQ. The CDR3 protein is CASSALQGNQSPLHF. CDR3 in DNA: TGTGCCAGCAGCGCCCTCCAAGGAAATCAGTCACCCCTCCACTTT. Using reference TRBV7-8 and TRBJ1-6 for the parts outside the CDR3, the full variable domain is GAGVSQSPRYKVAKRGQDVALRCDPISGHVSLFWYQQALGQGPEFLTYFQNEAQLDKSGLPSDRFFAERPEGSVSTLKIQRTQQEDSAVYLCASSALQGNQSPLHFGNGTRLTVT.

The chain joins TRBV6-1 to TRBJ2-3; D unresolved. The V gene lost 4 bases and the J gene lost 5 bases, with 13 bases spanning the gap. Germline CDR1 and CDR2: MNHNS and SASEGT. There are 14 residues in the CDR3. The CDR3 here is CASSGRSFGDTQYF. The CDR3 DNA is TGTGCCAGCAGTGGACGATCCTTCGGAGATACGCAGTATTTT.

The V gene is TRBV5-4, the J gene TRBJ1-1, with D unclear. The germline V and J ends were trimmed by 4 bases and 4 bases, with 17 bases remaining between them. The germline gives CDR1 SGHNT, CDR2 YYREEE (reference sequence). CDR3 length: 15 residues. In DNA, the CDR3 is TGTGCCAGCAGCCCAAGGACCGAGAGGAGCACTGAAGCTTTCTTT. The encoded protein is CASSPRTERSTEAFF.

V gene TRBV4-1 combines with J gene TRBJ2-1, with TRBD2 matching 7 bases. This CDR3 region has 17 residues. Trimming took 0 bases from V and 2 from J; bases not matched to a gene: 7. Germline CDR1 and CDR2: MGHRA and YSYEKL. In nucleotides, the CDR3 is TGCGCCAGCAGCCAAGATCCCCCTAGCGGTACCTACAATGAGCAGTTCTTC. It translates to CASSQDPPSGTYNEQFF.

The chain carries TRBV4-1 and TRBJ2-7; tentatively, D is TRBD2 (5 bases). CDR3 length equals 18 residues. Germline V lookup: CDR1 MGHRA, CDR2 YSYEKL. V shed 4 bases and J shed 6 bases, with 28 bases lying between them. This CDR3 is CASSPKYRGSASVPEQYF. The CDR3 DNA sequence: TGCGCCAGCAGCCCCAAATATCGAGGTAGCGCGTCAGTCCCCGAGCAGTACTTC.

This rearrangement joins TRBV2 to TRBJ2-7, with TRBD2 as a possible D gene (6 bases). Trimming took off 5 bases at V and 3 bases at J, with 23 bases between the two ends. Looked up from germline, CDR1 is SNHLY and CDR2 is FYNNEI. The CDR3 contains 17 residues. The CDR3 DNA sequence: TGTGCCAGCAGTTTACTTGGCATCGGGCAGGGACTCTACGAGCAGTACTTC. Protein sequence: CASSLLGIGQGLYEQYF.

The table lists this clone with a count of one. The rearrangement uses TRBV5-1 and TRBJ2-7, with D unclear. The CDR3 spans 13 residues. V was pared by 0 bases and J by 2 bases, with 6 bases between. Germline V lookup: CDR1 SGHRS, CDR2 YFSETQ. The CDR3 nucleotides read TGCGCCAGCAGCTTGGCCCAGGCCTACGAGCAGTACTTC. Its translation: CASSLAQAYEQYF. Variable domain in full (rest from reference TRBV5-1 and TRBJ2-7): KAGVTQTPRYLIKTRGQQVTLSCSPISGHRSVSWYQQTPGQGLQFLFEYFSETQRNKGNFPGRFSGRQFSNSRSEMNVSTLELGDSALYLCASSLAQAYEQYFGPGTRLTVT.

The rearrangement joins TRBV20-1 to TRBJ2-7; possible D gene TRBD1, 6 bases. Germline CDR1 reads DFQATT; CDR2 reads SNEGSKA (reference sequence). Trimming pared 6 bases from V and 4 bases from J, leaving 10 bases between. The CDR3 runs 11 residues. In DNA, the CDR3 is TGCAGTGCGGTACAGGGTTACGAGCAGTACTTC. Its translation: CSAVQGYEQYF.

The V call is TRBV28, the J call TRBJ2-3; the match to TRBD2 covers 10 bases. This CDR3 has 15 amino acids. V lost 6 bases, J lost 2 bases, and 5 bases stayed unmatched. The germline CDR1 and CDR2 sequences are MDHEN and SYDVKM. This CDR3 reads CASSFSGGHTDTQYF. DNA for the CDR3: TGTGCCAGCAGCTTTAGCGGGGGGCACACAGATACGCAGTATTTT.

The gene calls are TRBV7-9 and TRBJ2-3, with TRBD2 matching 9 bases. There are 16 residues in the CDR3. Germline V lookup: CDR1 SEHNR, CDR2 FQNEAQ (reference sequence). The trim removed 5 bases at V and 2 bases at J, leaving 8 bases unmatched. Written as DNA, the CDR3 is TGTGCCAGCAGCCCCAGCGGGGGGCTTAACACAGATACGCAGTATTTT. Its translation is CASSPSGGLNTDTQYF.

The chain uses TRBV19 and TRBJ1-2; tentative D call: TRBD1 (5 bases). V shed 7 bases and J shed 2 bases, with 8 bases lying between them. The V gene's germline CDR1 is LNHDA and CDR2 SQIVND (reference sequence). This CDR3 spans 12 amino acids. This chain's CDR3 is CASKTANYGYTF. The CDR3 coding sequence is TGTGCCAGTAAGACAGCCAACTATGGCTACACCTTC.

Comments on this clone: The sample carries other DNA sequences with the same CDR3. V usage is TRBV5-1 and J usage is TRBJ2-2; D ambiguous. CDR1 is SGHRS, CDR2 YFSETQ, per germline. The CDR3 runs to 14 residues. Trimming cost V 4 bases and J 5 bases, with 12 bases left between them. The CDR3 sequence: CASSPRTETGELFF. CDR3 coding DNA: TGCGCCAGCAGCCCTCGGACGGAAACCGGGGAGCTGTTTTTT.

The chain employs TRBV6-6 and TRBJ1-5; weak D call: TRBD1 (5 bases). This CDR3 region has 15 residues. The ends were cut back, 0 bases at V and 6 bases at J, with 12 bases in the middle. Germline CDR1 MNHNY, CDR2 SVGAGI (reference sequence). CDR3 DNA sequence: TGTGCCAGCAGTTACTCGACGGGGGAAAGTCAGCCCCAGCATTTT. Its protein product is CASSYSTGESQPQHF.

The chain has TRBV7-2 and TRBJ2-3; D gene unclear. Trimming took 7 bases from V and 4 from J, leaving 12 bases between them. This CDR3 is built from 13 residues. Germline loops: CDR1 SGHTA, CDR2 FQGNSA. The CDR3 DNA is TGTGCCAGCACCTACACTGGGGCAGATACGCAGTATTTT. Residues: CASTYTGADTQYF.

The chain is built from TRBV9 and TRBJ1-2, with a weak D call TRBD1 (5 bases). The CDR3 has 15 residues. Trimming shortened V by 0 bases and J by 4 bases, and 13 bases separated the two germline ends. Germline V gene lookup returns CDR1 SGDLS and CDR2 YYNGEE. The CDR3 DNA reads as TGTGCCAGCAGCGTAGCCGGGACGGCCGTCTATGGCTACACCTTC. This encodes CASSVAGTAVYGYTF.

The rearrangement uses TRBV30 and TRBJ1-3; tentatively, D is TRBD1 (6 bases). Trimming left V 3 bases short and J 0 bases short, with 18 bases between. The CDR3 has 17 amino acids. Germline V gene sequence: CDR1 GTSNPN, CDR2 SVGIG (reference sequence). CDR3 in DNA: TGTGCCTGGAGACACCCGGGGCAGGGGCGCTCTGGAAACACCATATATTTT. It translates to CAWRHPGQGRSGNTIYF.

This clone showed up just a few times. The chain employs TRBV2 and TRBJ1-4; tentative D call: TRBD1 (6 bases). Trimming stripped 4 bases from V and 8 bases from J, with 20 bases between. Germline V gene lookup returns CDR1 SNHLY and CDR2 FYNNEI. There are 16 residues in the CDR3. In DNA, the CDR3 is TGTGCCAGCAGTGGGACAGTGGAGCGGGAAAGGGAAAAACTGTTTTTT. Its protein is CASSGTVEREREKLFF.

This clone was seen a single time. The chain is built from TRBV28 and TRBJ2-7; 11 bases line up with TRBD2. Germline-derived CDR1 and CDR2 are MDHEN and SYDVKM. The CDR3 sequence is 14 residues long. V was pared by 6 bases and J by 3 bases, with 4 bases of the junction left unmatched. The DNA of the CDR3 is TGTGCCAGCAGATTAACTAGCGGGGGCTACGAGCAGTACTTC. The encoded protein is CASRLTSGGYEQYF.